This T cell receptor beta chain was documented in a study of blood T cell repertoires in COVID-19. Study-level information: Italy, Spain and the United States were the sources of the convalescent and acute COVID-19 samples. Sources were T cells, B-cell-depleted T cells, or PBMCs; the material itself was cDNA or gDNA.

Germline V gene sequence: CDR1 SEHNR, CDR2 FQNEAQ (reference sequence). The V segment lost 4 bases and the J segment 3 bases; nucleotides outside the gene matches: 8. The CDR3 has 15 residues. Methods used by the authors: Reference gene primer amplification gave estimated nucleated cell counts. Only in-frame clones appear in the TCRdb table, and some are missing; sequencing was by immunoSEQ multiplex PCR. Clone size and V and J calls were adopted from that table, with D and trimming inferred from the DNA. The data show about 69,000 clones, around 80% seen once. Sequencing used peripheral blood. The chain has TRBV7-9 and TRBJ2-7; 8 bases are a match to TRBD1. The clonotype comes from a woman of 80 years or more with acute or convalescent COVID-19. CDR3 nucleotide sequence: TGTGCCAGCAGCTCGGCCGGGACAGGCATCTACGAGCAGTACTTC. Amino acids: CASSSAGTGIYEQYF.